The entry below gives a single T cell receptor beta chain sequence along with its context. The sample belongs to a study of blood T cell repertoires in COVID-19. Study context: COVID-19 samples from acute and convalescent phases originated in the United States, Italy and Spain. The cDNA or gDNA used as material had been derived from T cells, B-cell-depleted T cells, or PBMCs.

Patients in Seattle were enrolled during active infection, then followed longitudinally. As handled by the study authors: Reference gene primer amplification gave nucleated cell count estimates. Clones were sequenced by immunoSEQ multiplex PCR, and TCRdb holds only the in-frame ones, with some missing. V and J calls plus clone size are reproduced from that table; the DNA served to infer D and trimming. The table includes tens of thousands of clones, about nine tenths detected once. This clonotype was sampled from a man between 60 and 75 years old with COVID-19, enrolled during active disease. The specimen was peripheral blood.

CDR3 residues: CASNGGNTEAFF. CDR3 in DNA: TGTGCCAGCAACGGGGGGAACACTGAAGCTTTCTTT. This chain joins TRBV28 and TRBJ1-1; a possible D gene is TRBD1 (5 bases). The germline V gene encodes CDR1 MDHEN and CDR2 SYDVKM. V lost 7 bases and J 1 base, leaving 7 bases between the germline ends. This CDR3 is built from 12 residues.